The 27 T cell receptor beta chains below come from one sample, sequenced in a study of blood T cells in healthy people across ages (dated by TCRdb to the mid-2010s). Library method: 5' RACE. The sequencer was an Illumina HiSeq 2500. A second about 7 to 12 cycle PCR used a sample-barcoded 5' primer and a J-beta primer mix. Using fastp at Q25 and MiXCR, TCRdb reprocessed the public reads and kept productive beta chains. When rows share a CDR3 protein, they turn into one entry using the most common DNA and genes. This sample holds roughly 730,000 distinct CDR3 sequences; roughly 50% were observed only once. The top ten clonotypes cover 20% to 30% of the sample. The sample taken for sequencing was blood. The receptors come from a man in his forties or fifties in good health.

The rearrangement joins TRBV7-6 to TRBJ1-2; D is undetermined. Trimming stripped 3 bases from V and 7 bases from J, with 21 bases between. This CDR3 is built from 16 residues. Germline CDR1 is SGHVS and CDR2 is FNYEAQ. CDR3 coding DNA: TGTGCCAGCAGCTTTCGCCGTTTTCGTAGCTCGGGTGGCTACACCTTC. It codes for CASSFRRFRSSGGYTF.

The CDR3 is CASSQEGGGPSTDTQYF. The CDR3 DNA is TGTGCCAGCAGCCAAGAAGGCGGGGGACCCAGCACAGATACGCAGTATTTT. The chain combines TRBV3-1 with TRBJ2-3, with TRBD2 matching 7 bases. CDR1 LGHDT and CDR2 YNNKEL come from the germline V gene (reference sequence). The CDR3 totals 17 residues. Trimming cost V 0 bases and J 0 bases; bases outside gene matches: 6.

This clonotype was detected only once. V is TRBV4-3 and J is TRBJ1-4; tentatively, D is TRBD1 (6 bases). V was clipped by 0 bases and J by 6 bases, with 20 bases between them. The germline V gene encodes CDR1 LGHNA and CDR2 YSLEER. The CDR3 runs 18 residues. This CDR3 reads CASSQDLTGSARDEKLFF. CDR3 DNA sequence: TGCGCCAGCAGCCAAGATTTAACAGGGTCGGCTCGAGATGAAAAACTGTTTTTT.

The V gene is TRBV7-3, the J gene TRBJ2-3; D remains unclear. V lost 5 bases and J lost 3, with 9 bases in between. CDR3 length equals 13 residues. CDR1 and CDR2 (germline): SGHTA, FQGTGA. CDR3: CASSGSMTDTQYF. The DNA of the CDR3 is TGTGCCAGCAGCGGCTCTATGACAGATACGCAGTATTTT.

The chain's CDR3 is CASSQQGSDQPQHF. CDR3 DNA sequence: TGCGCCAGCAGCCAACAGGGGTCGGATCAGCCCCAGCATTTT. The chain recombines TRBV5-1 with TRBJ1-5, with 7 bases identical to TRBD1. V shed 4 bases and J 5 bases; nucleotides not matched to a gene: 6. The germline gives CDR1 SGHRS, CDR2 YFSETQ. The CDR3 contains 14 residues.

This clonotype was counted a few times. The V gene is TRBV18, the J gene TRBJ1-1, with D unclear. V was cut by 6 bases and J by 8 bases, with 10 bases left in between. CDR3 length equals 11 residues. Germline CDR1 is KGHSH and CDR2 is LQKENI. CDR3 sequence: CASSSDREAFF. The CDR3 nucleotides read TGTGCCAGCTCGTCCGACCGAGAAGCTTTCTTT.

V usage is TRBV28 and J usage is TRBJ2-5; D uncertain. The germline gives CDR1 MDHEN, CDR2 SYDVKM. Trimming left V 1 base short and J 1 base short, with 7 bases between. The CDR3 sequence is 14 residues long. Here the CDR3 reads CASSLLAPQETQYF. The CDR3 DNA reads TGTGCCAGCAGTTTATTGGCCCCCCAAGAGACCCAGTACTTC.

The J gene is TRBJ2-7, the V gene TRBV19, with TRBD1 matching over 7 bases. V was pared by 5 bases and J by 5 bases, with 6 bases of the junction left unmatched. The CDR3 spans 13 residues. Germline V gene sequence: CDR1 LNHDA, CDR2 SQIVND (reference sequence). The CDR3 protein is CASSPRDSDEQYF. CDR3 sequence (DNA): TGTGCCAGTAGTCCCCGGGACAGCGACGAGCAGTACTTC. Full variable domain (remainder filled in from reference TRBV19 and TRBJ2-7): DGGITQSPKYLFRKEGQNVTLSCEQNLNHDAMYWYRQDPGQGLRLIYYSQIVNDFQKGDIAEGYSVSREKKESFPLTVTSAQKNPTAFYLCASSPRDSDEQYFGPGTRLTVT.

The chain is built from TRBV18 and TRBJ2-7; D not resolved. V gave up 0 bases and J gave up 2 bases, with 8 bases separating them. The CDR3 has 14 residues. Germline V gives CDR1 KGHSH, CDR2 LQKENI. The CDR3 DNA follows: TGTGCCAGCTCACCACCAGTCCGTACCTACGAGCAGTACTTC. It codes for CASSPPVRTYEQYF.

This clonotype was observed a handful of times. This chain joins TRBV27 and TRBJ2-5; weak D call: TRBD1 (5 bases). CDR3 size: 15 residues. Germline-derived CDR1 and CDR2 are MNHEY and SMNVEV (reference sequence). The V and J ends lost 2 bases and 4 bases respectively, with 14 bases between them. CDR3 region: CASSLHPQGLETQYF. The CDR3 DNA follows: TGTGCCAGCAGTTTACATCCCCAGGGCCTAGAGACCCAGTACTTC.

For this clonotype: The germline gene is not matched at one end of the junction; a read error may be the cause. This rearrangement joins TRBV4-2 to TRBJ2-3; D uncertain. Germline V gene data show CDR1 as LGHNA and CDR2 as YNFKEQ. This CDR3 is built from 16 residues. CDR3 residues: CASSQEGPGDTETQYF. The CDR3 nucleotides read TGTGCCAGCAGCCAAGAGGGTCCGGGTGACACAGAGACGCAGTATTTT.

The chain employs TRBV7-2 and TRBJ2-4; D may be TRBD1 (6 bases). This CDR3 has 16 residues. Trimming shortened V by 1 base and J by 0 bases, and 10 bases separated the two germline ends. The V gene's germline CDR1 is SGHTA and CDR2 FQGNSA. The CDR3 loop is CASSLGDTLAKNIQYF. The CDR3 DNA reads TGTGCCAGCAGCTTAGGGGACACCTTAGCCAAAAACATTCAGTACTTC.

The genes are TRBV13 and TRBJ1-2; D gene unclear. This CDR3 is built from 13 residues. V was pared by 3 bases and J by 4 bases, with 9 bases between. Germline V CDR1 and CDR2: PRHDT, FYEKMQ (reference sequence). The CDR3 coding sequence is TGTGCCAGCAGCTTTCAGAGCGGCTATGGCTACACCTTC. It translates to CASSFQSGYGYTF.

This chain joins TRBV6-1 and TRBJ2-4; TRBD2 matches at 8 bases. The J call may be in error: the DNA end matches TRBJ2-7 better. This CDR3 region has 13 residues. From germline, CDR1 is MNHNS and CDR2 SASEGT. The CDR3 protein is CASSELAGFEQYF. The CDR3 coding sequence is TGTGCCAGCAGTGAACTAGCGGGCTTCGAGCAGTACTTC.

V is TRBV28 and J is TRBJ2-3; D gene ambiguous. The germline V gene encodes CDR1 MDHEN and CDR2 SYDVKM. There are 15 residues in the CDR3. V was pared by 6 bases and J by 0 bases, with 13 bases between. CDR3: CASRAPRPSTDTQYF. Here the CDR3 DNA reads TGTGCCAGCAGGGCCCCCAGGCCAAGCACAGATACGCAGTATTTT.

This clonotype came up a few times. The chain carries TRBV20-1 and TRBJ2-1; D is uncertain. V shed 1 base and J shed 8 bases, with 12 bases lying between them. The length of the CDR3 is 13 residues. The germline gives CDR1 DFQATT, CDR2 SNEGSKA (reference sequence). CDR3 region: CSARGPALYEQFF. DNA for the CDR3: TGCAGTGCTAGAGGCCCTGCCCTTTATGAGCAGTTCTTC.

The rearrangement uses TRBV7-3 and TRBJ2-3, with D perhaps matching TRBD1 (5 bases). This CDR3 spans 15 amino acids. Between the trimmed V and J ends, which lost 4 bases and 9 bases, there was a span of 20 bases. The germline gives CDR1 SGHTA, CDR2 FQGTGA. The CDR3 nucleotides are TGTGCCAGCAGCTCCAGTCAGGGTGGTTTTAAAACGCAGTATTTT. It translates to CASSSSQGGFKTQYF.

The chain carries TRBV24-1 and TRBJ2-4; TRBD2 agrees at 8 bases. The CDR3 is made up of 16 amino acids. V was pared by 5 bases and J by 13 bases, with 18 bases of the junction left unmatched. CDR1 KGHDR and CDR2 SFDVKD come from the germline V gene. CDR3 in DNA: TGTGCCACCAGTGCATATGGTACTAGCGGCTACAATGAGCAGTACTTC. Amino acid sequence: CATSAYGTSGYNEQYF.

V usage is TRBV14 and J usage is TRBJ2-1, with 7 bases fitting TRBD1. This CDR3 has 15 amino acids. V was clipped by 2 bases and J by 3 bases; unmatched bases: 4. Germline loops: CDR1 SGHDN, CDR2 FVKESK. The CDR3, as DNA: TGTGCCAGCAGCCAACACCGGGACAGCTACAATGAGCAGTTCTTC. Its translation: CASSQHRDSYNEQFF.

About this clonotype itself: A much larger clone lies one base from this, so it may be a read error. V and J are TRBV25-1 and TRBJ1-2, with TRBD1 identical over 7 bases. Germline V gene sequence: CDR1 MGHDK, CDR2 SYGVNS. There are 12 residues in the CDR3. This CDR3 reads CASSRTGYGHTF. The CDR3 DNA follows: TGTGCCAGCAGCCGGACAGGTTATGGCCACACCTTC.

A few counts support this clonotype. The J gene is TRBJ2-5, the V gene TRBV12-3 or TRBV12-4; tentatively, D is TRBD1 (6 bases). This CDR3 comprises 15 residues. Trimming left V 1 base short and J 5 bases short, with 14 bases between. The DNA of the CDR3 is TGTGCCAGCAGTTTAGGGGGACAAAAACGGGAGACCCAGTACTTC. Amino acids: CASSLGGQKRETQYF.

This clonotype was counted between two and nine times. The J gene is TRBJ2-7, the V gene TRBV20-1; tentatively, D is TRBD1 (5 bases). The V end lost 2 bases, the J end lost 5 bases, and 10 bases lay between the germline ends. CDR1 DFQATT and CDR2 SNEGSKA come from the germline V gene (reference sequence). This CDR3 has 12 residues. CDR3 nucleotides: TGCAGTGCTAGACAGGGTAGGCACGAGCAGTACTTC. The encoded protein is CSARQGRHEQYF.

This clonotype was seen a single time. The chain recombines TRBV6-1 with TRBJ2-1; 16 nucleotides align to TRBD2. CDR3 length: 20 amino acids. Germline V CDR1 and CDR2: MNHNS, SASEGT. V trimming: 2 bases; J trimming: 1 base; junction bases outside the gene matches: 8. The CDR3 sequence: CASSEIRGLAGGRSYNEQFF. The CDR3 coding sequence is TGTGCCAGCAGTGAAATCAGGGGACTAGCGGGAGGGAGGTCCTACAATGAGCAGTTCTTC.

The V and J genes are TRBV29-1 and TRBJ2-7; D assignment may be TRBD1 or TRBD2 (5 bases each). V gave up 8 bases and J gave up 2 bases, with 13 bases separating them. This CDR3 spans 12 amino acids. Germline lookup yields CDR1 SQVTM and CDR2 ANQGSEA. CDR3 coding DNA: TGCAGCTTTCAAGAGGGGCCCTACGAGCAGTACTTC. Its protein is CSFQEGPYEQYF.

This clonotype was seen a handful of times. The gene calls are TRBV7-2 and TRBJ2-7; D is possibly TRBD1 or TRBD2 (5 bases each). With 2 bases removed from V and 1 base from J, the gap between germline ends came to 12 bases. The germline gives CDR1 SGHTA, CDR2 FQGNSA. The CDR3 sequence is 15 residues long. Here the CDR3 reads CASSLFGGKSYEQYF. The CDR3 DNA reads TGTGCCAGCAGCTTATTTGGGGGAAAATCCTACGAGCAGTACTTC.

CDR3 nucleotide sequence: TGTACCAGCAGCAACCCCCGGGACAGGGGGCGTGAGCAGTACTTC. This codes for CTSSNPRDRGREQYF. The V gene is TRBV21-1, the J gene TRBJ2-5; TRBD1 is the table's D call and was not checked against the DNA. TRBV21-1 has pseudogene status. The CDR3 is 15 amino acids.

The rearrangement links TRBV20-1 to TRBJ2-7; 7 bases map to TRBD1. The J call is in doubt because the DNA end fits TRBJ2-5 better. This CDR3 comprises 15 residues. Per the germline V gene, CDR1 is DFQATT and CDR2 is SNEGSKA (reference sequence). CDR3 amino acids: CSARELGGPPETQYF. Written as DNA, the CDR3 is TGCAGTGCTAGAGAATTAGGGGGCCCTCCAGAGACCCAGTACTTC.